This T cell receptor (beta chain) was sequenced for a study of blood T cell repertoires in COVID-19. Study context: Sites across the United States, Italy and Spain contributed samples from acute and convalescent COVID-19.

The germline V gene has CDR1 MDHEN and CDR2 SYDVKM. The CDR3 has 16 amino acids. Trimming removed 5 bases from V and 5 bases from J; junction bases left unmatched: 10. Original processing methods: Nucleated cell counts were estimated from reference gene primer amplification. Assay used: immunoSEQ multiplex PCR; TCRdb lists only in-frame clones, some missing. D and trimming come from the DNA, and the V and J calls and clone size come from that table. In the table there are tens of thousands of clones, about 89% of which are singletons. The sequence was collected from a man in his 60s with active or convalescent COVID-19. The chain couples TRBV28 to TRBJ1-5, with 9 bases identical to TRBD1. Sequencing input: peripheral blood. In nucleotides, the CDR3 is TGTGCCAGCAGTACTCACGAACAGGGGGCGTATCAGCCCCAGCATTTT. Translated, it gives CASSTHEQGAYQPQHF.